This TCR beta chain derives from a study of blood T cell repertoires in COVID-19. Using immunoSEQ multiplex PCR, the repertoire was profiled, and TCRdb retains in-frame clones only, with some absent. The sample shows just over 200,000 clones, around 82% of them seen only once. Sequencing was performed on peripheral blood. The clonotype was recovered from a woman in her 70s with acute or convalescent COVID-19.

The CDR3 protein is CASSPLSYNEQFF. The CDR3 bases are TGTGCCAGCTCACCCCTCTCCTACAATGAGCAGTTCTTC. The rearrangement uses TRBV18 and TRBJ2-1; D is uncertain. The CDR3 sequence is 13 residues long. Trimming removed 3 bases from V and 0 bases from J, with 3 bases in between. Germline CDR1 is KGHSH and CDR2 is LQKENI.